This T cell receptor (beta chain) was obtained from a study of memory B cells and T cells in multiple sclerosis. About this clone itself: Its antigen is unidentified.

Profiling relied on immunoSEQ multiplex PCR, and the TCRdb table lists in-frame clones only, not all of them. The sample yields approximately 32,000 clones, more than 75% seen once. Trimming left V 5 bases short and J 1 base short, with 11 bases between. CDR3 length: 14 amino acids. CDR1 is SNHLY and CDR2 is FYNNEI in the germline V gene. Stimulus-free culture yielded autoproliferating CFSE-dim and non-proliferating CFSE-high T cells, each sequenced separately. Over 4.5x10^7 CFSE-labeled PBMCs were cultured 6 to 7 days unstimulated, then replicate wells were pooled. Without exogenous stimuli, about 0.51 uM CFSE-labeled PBMCs were cultured serum-free.

Sequenced: PBMCs from blood kept in culture. The V gene is TRBV2, the J gene TRBJ1-2; perhaps TRBD1 as D (6 bases). The sequence was collected from a human donor with multiple sclerosis. The CDR3 nucleotides read TGTGCCAGCAGTTTGGCCAGGGGTAACTATGGCTACACCTTC. Translated: CASSLARGNYGYTF. The variable domain in full, completed from reference TRBV2 and TRBJ1-2, reads EPEVTQTPSHQVTQMGQEVILRCVPISNHLYFYWYRQILGQKVEFLVSFYNNEISEKSEIFDDQFSVERPDGSNFTLKIRSTKLEDSAMYFCASSLARGNYGYTFGSGTRLTVV.